The T cell receptor (beta chain) under discussion was sequenced for a study of sequential checkpoint blockade in melanoma. Repertoires were generated with immunoSEQ multiplex PCR, while TCRdb's copy carries only in-frame clones and drops some. Among thousands of clones listed, 20% to 25% were seen once. Study-level results: In arm A, pretreatment tumor clonality was associated with response.

Treatment given: randomized to nivolumab then ipilimumab (arm A) or the reverse (arm B). In this sample, this clone turned up a few times. The antigen is unknown. The sample here was tumor tissue (inferred from file names), taken from a patient given nivolumab and ipilimumab in sequence. This receptor was taken from a human donor with melanoma.

CDR3: CASRSRQNTEAFF. The CDR3 DNA reads TGTGCCAGCAGATCAAGACAGAACACTGAAGCTTTCTTT. This chain links TRBV6-8 with TRBJ1-1, with D unresolved. CDR3 size: 13 residues. V was clipped by 6 bases and J by 1 base, with 9 bases between them. Per germline, CDR1 MNHGY and CDR2 SAAAGT.